This T cell receptor (beta chain) emerged from a study of sequential checkpoint blockade in melanoma. Study background: Patients were randomized 1:1 to nivolumab-then-ipilimumab or ipilimumab-then-nivolumab first-line. After both sequences, patients received maintenance nivolumab.

Trimming stripped 0 bases from V and 0 bases from J, with 12 bases between. Looked up from germline, CDR1 is SGHTA and CDR2 is FQGNSA. There are 17 residues in the CDR3. Some clones are missing from TCRdb's copy, which holds only in-frame ones; the method was immunoSEQ multiplex PCR. This table has under 40,000 clones, more than 70% appearing once. Regarding treatment: randomized to nivolumab then ipilimumab (arm A) or the reverse (arm B). DNA-damaging chemotherapy had not been given to any patient beforehand. Sorted cells were live CD3+CD8+, lacking CD19 and CD56, from PBMCs. This sequence originates from a human donor with melanoma. The chain joins TRBV7-2 to TRBJ2-4; TRBD1 might be the D (6 bases). Sequenced material: CD8+ T cells sorted from blood (inferred from file names), taken from a patient given nivolumab and ipilimumab in sequence. For the CDR3, the DNA is TGTGCCAGCAGCTTAGCTACAGGGAACTTAGCCAAAAACATTCAGTACTTC. This encodes CASSLATGNLAKNIQYF.